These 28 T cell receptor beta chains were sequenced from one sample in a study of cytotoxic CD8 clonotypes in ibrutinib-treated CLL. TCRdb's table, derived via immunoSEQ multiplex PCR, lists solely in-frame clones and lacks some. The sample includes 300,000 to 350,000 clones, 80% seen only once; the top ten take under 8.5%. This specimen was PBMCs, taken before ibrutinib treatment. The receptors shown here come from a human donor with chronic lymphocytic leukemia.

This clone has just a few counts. The CDR3 nucleotides are TGTGCCAGCAGCGTAGTCGGCGGGATAAGCTCCTACAATGAGCAGTTCTTC. It specifies CASSVVGGISSYNEQFF. V gene TRBV9 combines with J gene TRBJ2-1, with a tentative D call TRBD2 (6 bases). V was pared by 0 bases and J by 0 bases, with 13 bases between. The CDR3 is 17 residues long. Germline CDR1 and CDR2: SGDLS and YYNGEE.

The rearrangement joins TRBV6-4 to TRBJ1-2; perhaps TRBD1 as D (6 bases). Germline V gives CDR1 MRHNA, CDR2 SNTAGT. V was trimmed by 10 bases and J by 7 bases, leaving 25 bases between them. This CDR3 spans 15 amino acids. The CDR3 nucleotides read TGTGCCACCCACCCCGGGGGCGCGAATTCCGCTGGCTACACCTTC. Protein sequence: CATHPGGANSAGYTF.

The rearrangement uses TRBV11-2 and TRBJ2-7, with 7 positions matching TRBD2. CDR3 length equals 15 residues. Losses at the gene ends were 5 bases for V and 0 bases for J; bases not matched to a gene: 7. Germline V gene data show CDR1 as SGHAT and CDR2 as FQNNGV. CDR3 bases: TGTGCCAGCAGCGGACTAGATGGAAGCTCCTACGAGCAGTACTTC. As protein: CASSGLDGSSYEQYF.

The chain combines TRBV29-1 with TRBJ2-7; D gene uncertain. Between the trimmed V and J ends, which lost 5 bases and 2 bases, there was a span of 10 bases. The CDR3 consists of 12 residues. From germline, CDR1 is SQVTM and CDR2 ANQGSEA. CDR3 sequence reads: CSVQTPPYEQYF. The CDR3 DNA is TGCAGCGTTCAGACTCCACCCTACGAGCAGTACTTC.

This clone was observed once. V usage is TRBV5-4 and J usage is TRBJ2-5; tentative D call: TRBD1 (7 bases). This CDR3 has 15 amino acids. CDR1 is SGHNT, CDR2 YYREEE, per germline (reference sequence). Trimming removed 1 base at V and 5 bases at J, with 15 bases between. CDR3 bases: TGTGCCAGCAGCTTGCGAGGGGGCCGGGGGGAGACCCAGTACTTC. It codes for CASSLRGGRGETQYF.

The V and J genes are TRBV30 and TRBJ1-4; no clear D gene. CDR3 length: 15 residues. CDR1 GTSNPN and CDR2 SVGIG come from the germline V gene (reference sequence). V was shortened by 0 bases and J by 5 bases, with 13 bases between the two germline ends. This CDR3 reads CAWSVRGVANEKLFF. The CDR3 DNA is TGTGCCTGGAGTGTACGTGGAGTGGCAAATGAAAAACTGTTTTTT.

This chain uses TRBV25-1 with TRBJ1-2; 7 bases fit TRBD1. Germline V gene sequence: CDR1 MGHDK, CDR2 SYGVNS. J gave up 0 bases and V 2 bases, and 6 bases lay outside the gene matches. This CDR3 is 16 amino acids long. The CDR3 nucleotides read TGTGCCAGCAGTGAAGATCGGGACAGAGCTAACTATGGCTACACCTTC. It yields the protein CASSEDRDRANYGYTF.

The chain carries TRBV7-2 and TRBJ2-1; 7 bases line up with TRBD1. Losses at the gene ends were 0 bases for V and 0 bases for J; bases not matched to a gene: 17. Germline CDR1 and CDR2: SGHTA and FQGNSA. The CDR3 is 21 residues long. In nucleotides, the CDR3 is TGTGCCAGCAGCTTAGCGCCTAAGACGACAGGGTACCAAAGCTCCTACAATGAGCAGTTCTTC. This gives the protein CASSLAPKTTGYQSSYNEQFF.

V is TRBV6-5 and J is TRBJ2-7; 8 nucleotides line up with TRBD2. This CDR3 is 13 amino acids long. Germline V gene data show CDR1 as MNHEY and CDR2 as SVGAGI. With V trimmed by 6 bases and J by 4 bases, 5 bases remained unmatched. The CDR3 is CASRSGGPYEQYF. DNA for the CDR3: TGTGCCAGCAGATCGGGAGGGCCTTACGAGCAGTACTTC.

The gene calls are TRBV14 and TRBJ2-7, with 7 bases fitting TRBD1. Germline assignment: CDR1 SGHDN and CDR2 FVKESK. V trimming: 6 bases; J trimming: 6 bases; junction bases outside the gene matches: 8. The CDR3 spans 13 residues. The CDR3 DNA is TGTGCCAGCAGTGTACAGGGGTCCGGCGAGCAGTACTTC. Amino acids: CASSVQGSGEQYF.

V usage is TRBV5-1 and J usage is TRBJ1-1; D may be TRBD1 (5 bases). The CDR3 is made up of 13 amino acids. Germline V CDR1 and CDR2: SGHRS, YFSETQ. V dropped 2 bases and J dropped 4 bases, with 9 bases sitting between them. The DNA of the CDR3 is TGCGCCAGCAGCTTTCGGGGGGGCACTGAAGCTTTCTTT. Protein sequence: CASSFRGGTEAFF.

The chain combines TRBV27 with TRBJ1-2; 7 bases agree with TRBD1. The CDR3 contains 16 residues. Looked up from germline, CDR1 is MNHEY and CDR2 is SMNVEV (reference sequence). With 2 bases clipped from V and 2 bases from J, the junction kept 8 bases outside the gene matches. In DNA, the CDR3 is TGTGCCAGCAGTTTACTACAGGGGAAACAGAACTATGGCTACACCTTC. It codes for CASSLLQGKQNYGYTF.

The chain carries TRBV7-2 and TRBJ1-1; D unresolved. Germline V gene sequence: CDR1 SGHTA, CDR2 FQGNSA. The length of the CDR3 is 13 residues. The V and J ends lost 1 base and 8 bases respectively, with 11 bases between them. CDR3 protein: CASSLVALGEAFF. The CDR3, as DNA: TGTGCCAGCAGCTTAGTTGCTTTGGGAGAAGCTTTCTTT. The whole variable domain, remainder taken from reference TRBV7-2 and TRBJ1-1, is GAGVSQSPSNKVTEKGKDVELRCDPISGHTALYWYRQSLGQGLEFLIYFQGNSAPDKSGLPSDRFSAERTGGSVSTLTIQRTQQEDSAVYLCASSLVALGEAFFGQGTRLTVV.

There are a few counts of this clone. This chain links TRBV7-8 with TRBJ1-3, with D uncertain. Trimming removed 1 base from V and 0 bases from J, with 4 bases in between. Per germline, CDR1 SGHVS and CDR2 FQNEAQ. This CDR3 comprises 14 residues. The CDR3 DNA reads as TGTGCCAGCAGCTTAGAGGCCTCTGGAAACACCATATATTTT. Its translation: CASSLEASGNTIYF.

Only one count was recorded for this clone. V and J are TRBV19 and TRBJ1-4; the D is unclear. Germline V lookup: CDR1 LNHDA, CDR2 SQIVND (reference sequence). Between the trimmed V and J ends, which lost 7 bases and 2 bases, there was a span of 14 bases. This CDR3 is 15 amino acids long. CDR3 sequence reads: CASNLRGLTNEKLFF. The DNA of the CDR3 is TGTGCCAGTAACCTTCGCGGACTTACTAATGAAAAACTGTTTTTT.

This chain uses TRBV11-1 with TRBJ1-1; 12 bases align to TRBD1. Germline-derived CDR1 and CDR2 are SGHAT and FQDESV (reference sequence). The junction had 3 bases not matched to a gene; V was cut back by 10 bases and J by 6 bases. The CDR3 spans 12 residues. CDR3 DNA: TGTGCCACAGGGACAGGGGGCTCTGAAGCTTTCTTT. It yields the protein CATGTGGSEAFF.

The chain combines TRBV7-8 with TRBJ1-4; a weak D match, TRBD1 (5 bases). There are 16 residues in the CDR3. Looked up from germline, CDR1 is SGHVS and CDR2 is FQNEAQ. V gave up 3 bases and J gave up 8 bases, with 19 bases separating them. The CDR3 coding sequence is TGTGCCAGCAGCTTTTTGTTGGGAGGGGACCTGGAAAAACTGTTTTTT. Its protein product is CASSFLLGGDLEKLFF.

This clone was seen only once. CDR3 in amino acids: CASSPSGQTNQPQHF. CDR3 nucleotide sequence: TGTGCCAGCAGTCCATCAGGACAGACAAATCAGCCCCAGCATTTT. The chain couples TRBV27 to TRBJ1-5; a weak D match, TRBD1 (6 bases). V dropped 5 bases and J dropped 4 bases, with 15 bases sitting between them. Germline V gene sequence: CDR1 MNHEY, CDR2 SMNVEV (reference sequence). This CDR3 spans 15 amino acids.

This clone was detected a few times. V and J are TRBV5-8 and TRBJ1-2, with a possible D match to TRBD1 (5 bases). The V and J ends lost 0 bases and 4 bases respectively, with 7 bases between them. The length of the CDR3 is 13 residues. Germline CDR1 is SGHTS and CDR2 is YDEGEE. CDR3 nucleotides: TGTGCCAGCAGCTTGGACAGGCCCTATGGCTACACCTTC. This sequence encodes CASSLDRPYGYTF.

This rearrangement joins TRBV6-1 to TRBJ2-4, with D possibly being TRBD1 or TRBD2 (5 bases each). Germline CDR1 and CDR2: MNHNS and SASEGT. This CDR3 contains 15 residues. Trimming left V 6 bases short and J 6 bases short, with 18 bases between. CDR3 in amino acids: CASSLGDEVGNIQYF. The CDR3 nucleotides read TGTGCCAGCAGCCTGGGGGACGAAGTGGGAAACATTCAGTACTTC.

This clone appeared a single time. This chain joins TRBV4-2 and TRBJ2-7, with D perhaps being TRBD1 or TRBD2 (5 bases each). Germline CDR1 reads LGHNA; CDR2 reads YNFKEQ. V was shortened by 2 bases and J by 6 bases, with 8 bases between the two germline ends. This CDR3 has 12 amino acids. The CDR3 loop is CASSQSGGEQYF. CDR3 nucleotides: TGTGCCAGCAGCCAAAGTGGGGGCGAGCAGTACTTC.

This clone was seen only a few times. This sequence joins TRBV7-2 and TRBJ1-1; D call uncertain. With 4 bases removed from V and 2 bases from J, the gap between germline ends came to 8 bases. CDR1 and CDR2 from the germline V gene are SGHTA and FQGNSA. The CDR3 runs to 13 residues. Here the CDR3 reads CASSSTLNTEAFF. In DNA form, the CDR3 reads TGTGCCAGCAGCTCGACCTTAAACACTGAAGCTTTCTTT.

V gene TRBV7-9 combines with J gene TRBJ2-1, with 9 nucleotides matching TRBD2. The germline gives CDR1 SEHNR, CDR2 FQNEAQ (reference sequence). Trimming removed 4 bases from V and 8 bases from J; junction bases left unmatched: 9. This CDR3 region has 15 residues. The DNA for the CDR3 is TGTGCCAGCAGCTCTATTAGCGGGAGTGAAGATGAGCAGTTCTTC. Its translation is CASSSISGSEDEQFF.

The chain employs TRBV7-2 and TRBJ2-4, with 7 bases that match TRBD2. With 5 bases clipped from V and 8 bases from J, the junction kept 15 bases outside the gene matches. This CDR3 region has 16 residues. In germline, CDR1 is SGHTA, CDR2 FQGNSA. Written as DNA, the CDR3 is TGTGCCAGCAGCACTGAACAGCGGGATGCGGGGTACATTCAGTACTTC. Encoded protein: CASSTEQRDAGYIQYF.

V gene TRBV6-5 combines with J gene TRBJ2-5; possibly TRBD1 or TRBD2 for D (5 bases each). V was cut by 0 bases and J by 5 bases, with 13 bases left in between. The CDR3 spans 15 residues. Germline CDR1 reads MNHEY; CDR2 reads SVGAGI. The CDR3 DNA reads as TGTGCCAGCAGTTACTCGAACAGGCCGGGGGAGACCCAGTACTTC. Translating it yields CASSYSNRPGETQYF.

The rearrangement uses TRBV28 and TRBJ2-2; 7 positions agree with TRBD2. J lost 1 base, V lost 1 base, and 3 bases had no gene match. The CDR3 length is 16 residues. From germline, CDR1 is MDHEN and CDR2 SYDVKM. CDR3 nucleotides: TGTGCCAGCAGTTTATCTCCGGGAGGGAACACCGGGGAGCTGTTTTTT. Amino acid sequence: CASSLSPGGNTGELFF.

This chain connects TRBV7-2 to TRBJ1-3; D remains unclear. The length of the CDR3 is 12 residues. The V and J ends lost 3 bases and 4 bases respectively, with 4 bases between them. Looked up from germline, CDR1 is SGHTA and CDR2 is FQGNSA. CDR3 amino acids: CASSFQGNTIYF. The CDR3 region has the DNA TGTGCCAGCAGCTTTCAGGGAAACACCATATATTTT.

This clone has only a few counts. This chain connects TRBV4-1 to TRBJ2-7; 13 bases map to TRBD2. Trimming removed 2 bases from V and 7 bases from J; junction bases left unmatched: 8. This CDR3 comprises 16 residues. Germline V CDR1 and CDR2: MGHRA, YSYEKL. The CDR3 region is CASSQTSGRAFLEQYF. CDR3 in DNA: TGCGCCAGCAGCCAAACTAGCGGGAGGGCCTTTTTGGAGCAGTACTTC.